These 13 T cell receptor beta chains were all obtained from the same sample, sequenced in a study of siplizumab effects on memory and regulatory T cells (dated by TCRdb to between 2018 and 2021). Preparation of the library involved the immunoSEQ multiplex PCR assay. The table was pulled from immuneACCESS by TCRdb, which kept in-frame rearrangements only. Such tables lose some clones; where checked, under half of the loss comes from unresolved V genes, and the rest has no known cause. A total of about 100,000 clones appear in this sample, around 92% of them only once. The ten most abundant clones make up 0.15% of the sample. Sequencing was done on a sample of CD4+ T cells sorted from blood. These receptors were obtained from a human donor in good health.

The chain uses TRBV9 and TRBJ1-2; TRBD1 agrees at 8 bases. This CDR3 region has 18 residues. The junction had 10 bases not matched to a gene; V was cut back by 0 bases and J by 0 bases. CDR1 and CDR2 from the germline V gene are SGDLS and YYNGEE. CDR3 in amino acids: CASSVGMGQAYTNYGYTF. The CDR3 nucleotides read TGTGCCAGCAGCGTAGGTATGGGACAGGCGTACACTAACTATGGCTACACCTTC.

The chain combines TRBV7-2 with TRBJ1-5; 7 nucleotides line up with TRBD1. Unmatched junction bases numbered 3, after V lost 0 bases and J lost 4 bases. Germline V gives CDR1 SGHTA, CDR2 FQGNSA. The CDR3 runs 15 residues. The CDR3 region is CASSLAGTANQPQHF. The CDR3 DNA reads as TGTGCCAGCAGCTTAGCCGGGACAGCAAATCAGCCCCAGCATTTT.

V is TRBV9 and J is TRBJ2-7; D gene unclear. V was trimmed by 0 bases and J by 6 bases, leaving 7 bases between them. The CDR3 length is 12 residues. Germline CDR1 SGDLS, CDR2 YYNGEE. CDR3 sequence reads: CASSVASFEQYF. The CDR3 DNA is TGTGCCAGCAGCGTAGCTTCGTTCGAGCAGTACTTC.

This clone was seen only once. The CDR3 here is CASSLESSGGAVQYF. CDR3 nucleotides: TGTGCCAGCAGCTTAGAATCCAGCGGGGGGGCCGTGCAGTACTTC. The rearrangement links TRBV7-2 to TRBJ2-7, with TRBD2 matching 10 bases. This CDR3 is 15 amino acids long. In germline, CDR1 is SGHTA, CDR2 FQGNSA. Germline trimming cut 1 base from V and 9 bases from J; bases unmatched to any gene: 9.

The chain combines TRBV4-3 with TRBJ2-3; maybe TRBD2 (6 bases). The germline V gene has CDR1 LGHNA and CDR2 YSLEER. CDR3 length: 14 residues. Between the trimmed V and J ends, which lost 0 bases and 5 bases, there was a span of 9 bases. As DNA, the CDR3 is TGCGCCAGCAGCCAAGATGTCGGGGGAGATACGCAGTATTTT. It yields the protein CASSQDVGGDTQYF.

In this sample, this clone turned up once. The chain recombines TRBV7-3 with TRBJ2-2, with no clear D. Germline CDR1 is SGHTA and CDR2 is FQGTGA. V lost 5 bases and J lost 4, with 17 bases in between. This CDR3 spans 16 amino acids. CDR3 loop: CASSPNTYRGTGELFF. Written as DNA, the CDR3 is TGTGCCAGCAGCCCTAACACGTACCGTGGCACCGGGGAGCTGTTTTTT.

This chain's CDR3 is CASSKPQRGSPGELFF. The CDR3 region has the DNA TGTGCCAGCAGCAAGCCCCAGCGGGGGAGTCCCGGGGAGCTGTTTTTT. The chain recombines TRBV21-1 with TRBJ2-2; TRBD2 was called by the table and not checked on the DNA. TRBV21-1 is reported as a pseudogene. The CDR3 length is 16 residues.

The chain employs TRBV7-8 and TRBJ2-4, with D maybe TRBD1 (6 bases). The V and J ends lost 5 bases and 1 base respectively, with 12 bases between them. The germline gives CDR1 SGHVS, CDR2 FQNEAQ. This CDR3 region has 15 residues. The CDR3 DNA follows: TGTGCCAGCAGCGTACACAGGGTGGCCAAAAACATTCAGTACTTC. It encodes CASSVHRVAKNIQYF.

This rearrangement joins TRBV5-4 to TRBJ1-2; D may be TRBD1 (5 bases). Germline V lookup: CDR1 SGHNT, CDR2 YYREEE (reference sequence). The V gene lost 4 bases and the J gene lost 4 bases, with 14 bases spanning the gap. This CDR3 has 14 residues. The CDR3 sequence is CASSPPLGTYGYTF. CDR3 DNA: TGTGCCAGCAGCCCCCCCTTGGGGACCTATGGCTACACCTTC.

The chain couples TRBV18 to TRBJ1-4; TRBD1 matches at 9 bases. V shed 4 bases, J shed 6 bases, and the junction held 3 bases outside the gene matches. CDR3 size: 14 residues. CDR1 is KGHSH, CDR2 LQKENI, per germline. The CDR3 spells CASSQRDRDEKLFF. The CDR3 bases are TGTGCCAGCTCACAAAGGGACAGGGATGAAAAACTGTTTTTT.

The chain has TRBV10-1 and TRBJ2-3; 11 bases agree with TRBD2. Germline assignment: CDR1 WNHNN and CDR2 SYGVQD (reference sequence). This CDR3 spans 17 amino acids. The junction had 10 bases not matched to a gene; V was cut back by 2 bases and J by 6 bases. The CDR3 coding sequence is TGCGCCAGCAGTGAGCAACTAGCGGGGGCCCCCGGGGATACGCAGTATTTT. The encoded protein is CASSEQLAGAPGDTQYF.

The rearrangement links TRBV12-5 to TRBJ1-2; 7 bases line up with TRBD1. Germline V gene sequence: CDR1 LGHNT, CDR2 FRNRAP. The CDR3 consists of 14 residues. V trimming: 1 base; J trimming: 4 bases; junction bases outside the gene matches: 3. Here the CDR3 reads CASGLADRAYGYTF. DNA of the CDR3: TGTGCTAGTGGTTTGGCAGACAGGGCCTATGGCTACACCTTC.

The V call is TRBV11-2, the J call TRBJ2-2; a weak D match, TRBD2 (6 bases). The CDR3 sequence is 15 residues long. V shed 5 bases and J shed 4 bases, with 14 bases lying between them. Germline V lookup: CDR1 SGHAT, CDR2 FQNNGV. The CDR3 here is CASSPTQAGTGELFF. In DNA form, the CDR3 reads TGTGCCAGCAGCCCCACACAAGCGGGCACCGGGGAGCTGTTTTTT.